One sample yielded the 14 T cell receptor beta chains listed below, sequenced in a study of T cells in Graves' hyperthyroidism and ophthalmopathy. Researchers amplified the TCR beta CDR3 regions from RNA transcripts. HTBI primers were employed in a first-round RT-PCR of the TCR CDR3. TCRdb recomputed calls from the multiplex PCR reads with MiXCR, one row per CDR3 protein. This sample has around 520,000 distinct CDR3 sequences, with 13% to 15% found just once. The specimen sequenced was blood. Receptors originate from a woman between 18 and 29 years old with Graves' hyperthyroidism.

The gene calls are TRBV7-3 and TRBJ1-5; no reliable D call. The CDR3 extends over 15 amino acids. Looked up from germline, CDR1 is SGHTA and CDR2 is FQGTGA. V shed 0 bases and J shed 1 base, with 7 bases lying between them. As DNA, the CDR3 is TGTGCCAGCAGCTTAACTGGAACGAGCAATCAGCCCCAGCATTTT. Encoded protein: CASSLTGTSNQPQHF.

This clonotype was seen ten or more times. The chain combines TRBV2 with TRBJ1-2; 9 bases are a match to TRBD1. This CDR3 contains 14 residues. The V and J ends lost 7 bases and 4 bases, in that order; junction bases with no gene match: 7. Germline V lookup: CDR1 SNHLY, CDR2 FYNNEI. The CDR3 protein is CASIGTGLFYGYTF. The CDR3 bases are TGTGCCAGCATTGGGACAGGGCTATTCTATGGCTACACCTTC.

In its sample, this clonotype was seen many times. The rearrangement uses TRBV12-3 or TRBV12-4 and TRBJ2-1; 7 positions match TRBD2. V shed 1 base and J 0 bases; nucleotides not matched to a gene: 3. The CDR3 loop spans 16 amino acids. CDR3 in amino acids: CASSLESGVSYNEQFF. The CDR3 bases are TGTGCCAGCAGTTTAGAGAGCGGGGTCTCCTACAATGAGCAGTTCTTC.

The CDR3 sequence: CASSIWGFGYTF. The CDR3 nucleotides read TGTGCCAGTAGTATCTGGGGCTTTGGCTACACCTTC. The V and J genes are TRBV19 and TRBJ1-2; possible D gene TRBD1, 5 bases. The germline gives CDR1 LNHDA, CDR2 SQIVND (reference sequence). Trimming cost V 3 bases and J 7 bases, with 9 bases left between them. The CDR3 runs to 12 residues.

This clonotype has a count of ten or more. In nucleotides, the CDR3 is TGCAGTGCTAGAGCCTGGACTAGCGGGACCTACAATGAGCAGTTCTTC. This sequence encodes CSARAWTSGTYNEQFF. The V gene is TRBV20-1, the J gene TRBJ2-1; the match to TRBD2 covers 12 bases. CDR1 DFQATT and CDR2 SNEGSKA come from the germline V gene (reference sequence). The CDR3 length is 16 residues. J gave up 2 bases and V 1 base, and 3 bases lay outside the gene matches.

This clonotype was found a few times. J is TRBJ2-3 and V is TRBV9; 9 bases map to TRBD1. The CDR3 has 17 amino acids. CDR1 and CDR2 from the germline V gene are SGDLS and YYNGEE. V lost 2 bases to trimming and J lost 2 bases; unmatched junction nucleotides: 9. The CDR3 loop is CASSVPRDRVDTDTQYF. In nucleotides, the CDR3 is TGTGCCAGCAGCGTCCCCCGGGACAGGGTGGACACAGATACGCAGTATTTT.

The CDR3 nucleotides are TGTGCCAGCAGCCACGTTAGCTCCTACGAGCAGTACTTC. This codes for CASSHVSSYEQYF. The chain combines TRBV14 with TRBJ2-7; no firm D call. This CDR3 comprises 13 residues. V was clipped by 3 bases and J by 0 bases, with 6 bases between them. CDR1 is SGHDN and CDR2 is FVKESK in the germline V gene.

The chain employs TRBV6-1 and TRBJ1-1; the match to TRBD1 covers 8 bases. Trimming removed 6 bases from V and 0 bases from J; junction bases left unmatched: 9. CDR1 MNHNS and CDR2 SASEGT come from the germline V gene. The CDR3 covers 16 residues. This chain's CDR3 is CASSQGQGVMNTEAFF. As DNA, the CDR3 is TGTGCCAGCAGCCAAGGACAGGGAGTTATGAACACTGAAGCTTTCTTT.

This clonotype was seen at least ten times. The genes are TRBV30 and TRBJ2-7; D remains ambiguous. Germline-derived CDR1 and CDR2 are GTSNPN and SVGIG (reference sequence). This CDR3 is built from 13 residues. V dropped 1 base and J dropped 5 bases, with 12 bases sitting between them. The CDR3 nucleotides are TGTGCCTGGAGTGCCTTAGGGAAACACGAGCAGTACTTC. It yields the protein CAWSALGKHEQYF.

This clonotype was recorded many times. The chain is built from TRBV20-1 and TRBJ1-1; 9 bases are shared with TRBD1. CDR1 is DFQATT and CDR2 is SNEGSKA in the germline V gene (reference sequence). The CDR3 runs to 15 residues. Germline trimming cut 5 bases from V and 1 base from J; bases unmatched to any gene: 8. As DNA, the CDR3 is TGCAGTGCTCTTGGACAGGGGACTTGGAACACTGAAGCTTTCTTT. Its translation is CSALGQGTWNTEAFF.

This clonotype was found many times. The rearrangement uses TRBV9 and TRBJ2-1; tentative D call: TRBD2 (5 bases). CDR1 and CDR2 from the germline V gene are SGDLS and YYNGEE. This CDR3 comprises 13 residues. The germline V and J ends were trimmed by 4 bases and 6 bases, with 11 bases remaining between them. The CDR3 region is CASSTSDSNEQFF. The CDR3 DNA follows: TGTGCCAGCAGCACATCGGACTCCAATGAGCAGTTCTTC.

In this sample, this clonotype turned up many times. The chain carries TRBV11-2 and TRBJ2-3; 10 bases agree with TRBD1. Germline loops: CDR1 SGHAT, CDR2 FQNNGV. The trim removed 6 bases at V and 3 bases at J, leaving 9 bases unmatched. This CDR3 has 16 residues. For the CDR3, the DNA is TGTGCCAGCAGGATCCTAGGGGGACAGGGGACAGATACGCAGTATTTT. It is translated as CASRILGGQGTDTQYF. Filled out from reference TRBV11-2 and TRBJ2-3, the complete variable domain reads EAGVAQSPRYKIIEKRQSVAFWCNPISGHATLYWYQQILGQGPKLLIQFQNNGVVDDSQLPKDRFSAERLKGVDSTLKIQPAKLEDSAVYLCASRILGGQGTDTQYFGPGTRLTVL.

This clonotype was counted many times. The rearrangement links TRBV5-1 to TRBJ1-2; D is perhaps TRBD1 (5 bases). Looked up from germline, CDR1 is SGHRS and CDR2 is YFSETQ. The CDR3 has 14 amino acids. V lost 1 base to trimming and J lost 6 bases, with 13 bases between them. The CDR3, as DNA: TGCGCCAGCAGCTTGTTTTCCGGGGCAAATGGCTACACCTTC. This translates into CASSLFSGANGYTF.

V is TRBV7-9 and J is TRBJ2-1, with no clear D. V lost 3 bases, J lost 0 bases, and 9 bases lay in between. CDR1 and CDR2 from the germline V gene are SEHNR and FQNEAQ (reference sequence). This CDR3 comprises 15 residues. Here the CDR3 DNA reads TGTGCCAGCAGCTTTGACCTGAGCTCCTACAATGAGCAGTTCTTC. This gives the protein CASSFDLSSYNEQFF.